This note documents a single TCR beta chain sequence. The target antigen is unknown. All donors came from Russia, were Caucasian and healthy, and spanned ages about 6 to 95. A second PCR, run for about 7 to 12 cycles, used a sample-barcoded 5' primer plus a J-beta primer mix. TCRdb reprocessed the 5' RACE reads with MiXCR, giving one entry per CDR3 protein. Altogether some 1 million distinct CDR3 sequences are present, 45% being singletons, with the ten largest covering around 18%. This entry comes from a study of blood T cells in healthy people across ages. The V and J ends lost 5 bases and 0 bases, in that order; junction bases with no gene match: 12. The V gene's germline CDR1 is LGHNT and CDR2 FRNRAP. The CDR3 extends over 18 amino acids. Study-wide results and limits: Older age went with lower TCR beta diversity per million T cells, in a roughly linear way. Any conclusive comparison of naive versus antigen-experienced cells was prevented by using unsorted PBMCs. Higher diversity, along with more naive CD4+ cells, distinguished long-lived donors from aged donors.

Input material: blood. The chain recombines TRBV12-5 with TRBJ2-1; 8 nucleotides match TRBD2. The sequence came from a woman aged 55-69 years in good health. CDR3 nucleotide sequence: TGTGCTAGTGGTGTTGTGGTAGCGGGGTCGAGCTCCTACAATGAGCAGTTCTTC. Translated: CASGVVVAGSSSYNEQFF.